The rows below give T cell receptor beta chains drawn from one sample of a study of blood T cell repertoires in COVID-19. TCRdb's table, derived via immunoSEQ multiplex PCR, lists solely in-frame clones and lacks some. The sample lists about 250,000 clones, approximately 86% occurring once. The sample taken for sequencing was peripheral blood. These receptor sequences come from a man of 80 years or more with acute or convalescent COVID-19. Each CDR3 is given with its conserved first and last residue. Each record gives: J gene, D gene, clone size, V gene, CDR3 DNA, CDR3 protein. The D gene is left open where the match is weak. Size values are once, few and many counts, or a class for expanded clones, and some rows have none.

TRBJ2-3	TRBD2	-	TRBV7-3	TGTGCCAGCAGCCTGACTAGCGGCCCACCCGATACGCAGTATTTT	CASSLTSGPPDTQYF
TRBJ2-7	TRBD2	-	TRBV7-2	TGTGCCAGCAGCTCCCCGACTAGCGGCCCCTACGAGCAGTACTTC	CASSSPTSGPYEQYF
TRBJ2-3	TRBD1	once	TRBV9	TGTGCCAGCAGCTCTCGGACAGGGGGGTCGAACACAGATACGCAGTATTTT	CASSSRTGGSNTDTQYF
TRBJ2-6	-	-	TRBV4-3	TGCGCCAGCAGCCAAGAAACTAGCTCTGGGGCCAACGTCCTGACTTTC	CASSQETSSGANVLTF
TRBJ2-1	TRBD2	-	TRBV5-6	TGTGCCAGCAGCTTGTTTGGGGGGGACAATGAGCAGTTCTTC	CASSLFGGDNEQFF
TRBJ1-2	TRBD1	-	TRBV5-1	TGCGCCAGCACAGGACAGGGAGCTAACTATGGCTACACCTTC	CASTGQGANYGYTF
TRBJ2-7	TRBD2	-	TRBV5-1	TGCGCCAGCAGCTTCGGGACTAGCAGCTACGAGCAGTACTTC	CASSFGTSSYEQYF
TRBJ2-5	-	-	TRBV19	TGTGCCAGTAGTGCTGGAGGAGGGAGAGAGACCCAGTACTTC	CASSAGGGRETQYF
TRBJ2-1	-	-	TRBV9	TGTGCCAGCAGCTCCGACTCCGGGATATACAATGAGCAGTTCTTC	CASSSDSGIYNEQFF
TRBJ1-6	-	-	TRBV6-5	TGTGCCAGCAGTTACTCGAGATATGGGGGGACACCCCTCCACTTT	CASSYSRYGGTPLHF
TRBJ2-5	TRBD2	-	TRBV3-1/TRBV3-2	TGTGCCAGCAGCCTTCTGGGTAGCGGGGTTCCCGGGGAGACCCAGTACTTC	CASSLLGSGVPGETQYF
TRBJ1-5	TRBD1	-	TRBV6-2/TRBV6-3	TGTGCCAGCAGCCACGGGGGACAGCTCAATCAGCCCCAGCATTTT	CASSHGGQLNQPQHF
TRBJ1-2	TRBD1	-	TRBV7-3	TGTGCCAGCAGACAGGGACAGGGCTATGGCTACACCTTC	CASRQGQGYGYTF